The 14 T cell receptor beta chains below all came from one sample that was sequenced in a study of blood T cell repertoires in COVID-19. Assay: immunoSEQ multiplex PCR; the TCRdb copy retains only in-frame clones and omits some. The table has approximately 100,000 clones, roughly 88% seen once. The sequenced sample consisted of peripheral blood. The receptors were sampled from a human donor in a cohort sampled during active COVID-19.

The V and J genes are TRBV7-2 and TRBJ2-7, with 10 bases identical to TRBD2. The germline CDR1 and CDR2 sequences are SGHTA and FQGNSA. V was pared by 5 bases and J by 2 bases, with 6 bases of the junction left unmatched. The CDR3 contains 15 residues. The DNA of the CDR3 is TGTGCCAGCAGCGCCGGACTAGCGGAGGCCTACGAGCAGTACTTC. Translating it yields CASSAGLAEAYEQYF. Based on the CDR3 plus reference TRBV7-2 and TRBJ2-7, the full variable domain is GAGVSQSPSNKVTEKGKDVELRCDPISGHTALYWYRQSLGQGLEFLIYFQGNSAPDKSGLPSDRFSAERTGGSVSTLTIQRTQQEDSAVYLCASSAGLAEAYEQYFGPGTRLTVT.

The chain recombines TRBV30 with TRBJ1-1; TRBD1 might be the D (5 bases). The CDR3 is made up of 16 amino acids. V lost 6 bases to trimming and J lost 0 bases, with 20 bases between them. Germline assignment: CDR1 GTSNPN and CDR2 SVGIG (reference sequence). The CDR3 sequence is CACPRGGTALNTEAFF. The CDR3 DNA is TGTGCCTGCCCCCGGGGAGGGACGGCCTTGAACACTGAAGCTTTCTTT.

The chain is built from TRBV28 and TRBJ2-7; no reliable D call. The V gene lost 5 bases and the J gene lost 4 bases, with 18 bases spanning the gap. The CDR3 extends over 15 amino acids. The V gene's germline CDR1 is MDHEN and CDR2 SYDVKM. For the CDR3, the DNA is TGTGCCAGCAGTATACACCTCAGGTCCGCTTACGAGCAGTACTTC. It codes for CASSIHLRSAYEQYF. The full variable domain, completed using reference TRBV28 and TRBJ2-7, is DVKVTQSSRYLVKRTGEKVFLECVQDMDHENMFWYRQDPGLGLRLIYFSYDVKMKEKGDIPEGYSVSREKKERFSLILESASTNQTSMYLCASSIHLRSAYEQYFGPGTRLTVT.

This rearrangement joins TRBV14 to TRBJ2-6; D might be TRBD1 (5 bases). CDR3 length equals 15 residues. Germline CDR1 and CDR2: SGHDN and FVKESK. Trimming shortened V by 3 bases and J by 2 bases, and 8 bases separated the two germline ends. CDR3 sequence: CASSHGRAGANVLTF. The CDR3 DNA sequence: TGTGCCAGCAGCCACGGCAGGGCTGGGGCCAACGTCCTGACTTTC.

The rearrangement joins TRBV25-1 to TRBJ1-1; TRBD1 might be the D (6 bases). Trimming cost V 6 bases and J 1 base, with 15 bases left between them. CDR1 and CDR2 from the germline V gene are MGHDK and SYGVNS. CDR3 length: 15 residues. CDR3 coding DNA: TGTGCCAGCAGACCGGCAGGGGAGGGGAACACTGAAGCTTTCTTT. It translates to CASRPAGEGNTEAFF.

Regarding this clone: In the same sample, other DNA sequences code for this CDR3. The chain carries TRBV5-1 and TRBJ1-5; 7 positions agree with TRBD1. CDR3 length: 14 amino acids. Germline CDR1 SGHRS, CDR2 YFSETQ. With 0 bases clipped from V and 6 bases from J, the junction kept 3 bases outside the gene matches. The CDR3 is CASSLGQGGQPQHF. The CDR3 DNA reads TGCGCCAGCAGCTTGGGACAGGGTGGTCAGCCCCAGCATTTT.

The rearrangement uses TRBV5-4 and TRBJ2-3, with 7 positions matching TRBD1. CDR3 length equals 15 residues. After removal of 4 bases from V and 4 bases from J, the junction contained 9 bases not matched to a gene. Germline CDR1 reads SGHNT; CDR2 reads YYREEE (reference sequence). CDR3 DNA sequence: TGTGCCAGCAGCCCCCCTCGAGGGGGCGCAGATACGCAGTATTTT. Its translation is CASSPPRGGADTQYF.

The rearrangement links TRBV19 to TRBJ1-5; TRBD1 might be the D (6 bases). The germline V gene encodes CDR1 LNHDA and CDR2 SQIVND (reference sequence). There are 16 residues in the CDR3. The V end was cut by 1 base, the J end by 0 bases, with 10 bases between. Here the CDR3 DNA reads TGTGCCAGTAGTATAGGCAGGGGTCATAGCAATCAGCCCCAGCATTTT. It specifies CASSIGRGHSNQPQHF.

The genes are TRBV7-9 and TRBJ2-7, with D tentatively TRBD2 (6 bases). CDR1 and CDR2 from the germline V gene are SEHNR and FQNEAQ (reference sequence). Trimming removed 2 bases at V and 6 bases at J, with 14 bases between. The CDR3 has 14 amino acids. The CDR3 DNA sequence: TGTGCCAGCAGCTTACGCAGGGAGGTCACCGAGCAGTACTTC. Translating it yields CASSLRREVTEQYF.

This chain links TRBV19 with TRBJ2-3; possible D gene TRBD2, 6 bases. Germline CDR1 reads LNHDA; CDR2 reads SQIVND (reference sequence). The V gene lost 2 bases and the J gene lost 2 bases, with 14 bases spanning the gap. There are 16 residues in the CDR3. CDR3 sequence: CASSIPGSAVTDTQYF. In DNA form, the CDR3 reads TGTGCCAGTAGTATACCCGGGAGCGCTGTCACAGATACGCAGTATTTT.

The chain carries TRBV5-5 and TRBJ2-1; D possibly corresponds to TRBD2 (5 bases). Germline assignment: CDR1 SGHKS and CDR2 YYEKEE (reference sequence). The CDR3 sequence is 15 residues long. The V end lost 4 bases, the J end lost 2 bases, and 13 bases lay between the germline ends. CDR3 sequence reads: CASSLSASAYNEQFF. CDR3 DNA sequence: TGTGCCAGCAGCCTTAGCGCGAGCGCCTACAATGAGCAGTTCTTC.

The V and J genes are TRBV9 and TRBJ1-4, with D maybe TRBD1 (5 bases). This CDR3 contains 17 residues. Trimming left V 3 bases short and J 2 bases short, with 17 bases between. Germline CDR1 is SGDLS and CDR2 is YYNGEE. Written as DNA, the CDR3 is TGTGCCAGCAGCGCAAGGGGAGGGGAGCGCACTAATGAAAAACTGTTTTTT. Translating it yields CASSARGGERTNEKLFF.

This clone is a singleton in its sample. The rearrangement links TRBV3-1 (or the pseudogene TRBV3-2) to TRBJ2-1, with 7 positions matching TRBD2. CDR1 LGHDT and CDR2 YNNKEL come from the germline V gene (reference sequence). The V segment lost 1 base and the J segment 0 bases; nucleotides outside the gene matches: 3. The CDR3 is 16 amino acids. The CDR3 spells CASSQATSRSYNEQFF. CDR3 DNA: TGTGCCAGCAGCCAAGCGACTAGCCGCTCCTACAATGAGCAGTTCTTC.

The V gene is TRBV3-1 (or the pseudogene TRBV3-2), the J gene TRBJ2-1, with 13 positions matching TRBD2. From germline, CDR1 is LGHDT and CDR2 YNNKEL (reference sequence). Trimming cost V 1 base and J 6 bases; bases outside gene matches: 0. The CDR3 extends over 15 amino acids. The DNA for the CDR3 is TGTGCCAGCAGCCAAGGGACTAGCGGGGGCAATGAGCAGTTCTTC. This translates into CASSQGTSGGNEQFF.